This T cell receptor beta chain was observed in a study of early T cells in non-severe SARS-CoV-2 infection (dated by TCRdb to the early 2020s). About the study as a whole: Because TCR sequencing was done on bulk RNA from unsorted whole blood, the alpha and beta chains could not be paired.

Findings and caveats that apply to the study as a whole: VDJdb matching was skewed toward anti-spike CD8 responses, so virus-specific expansions were likely underestimated and private and CD4 specificities were missed.

This was a case-control study nested in a cohort of healthcare workers in London, UK, who had nasopharyngeal swab PCR tests and blood samples taken every week. Between 23 and 31 March 2020, the week of the UK lockdown, healthcare workers were enrolled and then followed up weekly for as long as 16 weeks. From the cysteine up to the phenylalanine, the CDR3 has a length of 16 residues. Only CDR3 DNA is held: 48 bases, read in frame from base 1. For CDR1 and CDR2, the germline V gene (reference sequence) lists MNHEY and SMNVEV. V and J are truncated by 2 bases and 0 bases respectively, leaving an intervening sequence of 13 bases. As to this clonotype: What antigen it recognizes has not been identified. Base qualities were left out, and no much larger clone turns up one base away.

Libraries were constructed by 5' RACE. Sequencing was performed on a NextSeq 500. Unique molecular identifiers were attached to individual cDNA molecules in the TCR library protocol so that sequencing error and PCR bias could be corrected. Sequencing covered both TCR alpha and beta chains, and within each sample the abundances of alpha and beta sequences were tightly co-correlated. On the study's bioinformatics: V gene, J gene and CDR3 annotation of TCR sequences was performed with Decombinator V4. Expanded TCRs were defined as changing significantly between any two time points under a Poisson model with p below 0.0001. TCR abundances were normalised to the total number of TCRs sequenced per sample and were expressed as counts per million. TRAV1-2 paired with TRAJ12, TRAJ20 or TRAJ33 defined MAIT TCRs, while TRAV10 paired with TRAJ18 defined iNKT TCRs. A search of VDJdb, accessed on 1 November 2021, was run for TCRs annotated to CMV, EBV and SARS-CoV-2, with TCRs annotated for multiple antigens excluded. In-frame beta chains were kept once TCRdb had trimmed the public reads at Q25 with fastp and called clones with MiXCR. Here each entry gathers all rows of one CDR3 protein and keeps the most common genes and DNA. TCRdb, not the original authors, processed these V and J calls. A total of 75,000 to 95,000 distinct CDR3 sequences appear in this sample, about 15% of them only once. The top ten hold just over 5% of the sample.

The chain is assembled from TRBV27 and TRBJ1-2; no D segment can be confidently identified. This clonotype was sampled from an adult who was a healthcare worker with PCR-confirmed SARS-CoV-2 infection or an uninfected control (not recorded which). The input for sequencing was whole blood, taken at baseline. DNA sequence: TGTGCCAGCAGTTTAGGTAATCACCCTCCTAACTATGGCTACACCTTC. This sequence encodes CASSLGNHPPNYGYTF.